The 30 T cell receptor beta chains given below trace back to one sample, sequenced in a study of T-cell memory formation after mild COVID-19. TCRdb passed the 5' RACE reads through MiXCR, listing each CDR3 protein once. The table records 350,000 to 500,000 distinct CDR3 sequences, more than 15% of them present only once. Sequenced sample: PBMCs or a T cell subset sorted from them (not recorded which). The receptors derive from a man younger than 35 who had mild COVID-19 (a few samples of this study predate the infection). Cell type and time point are not known.

V gene TRBV10-3 combines with J gene TRBJ2-1; D is unresolved. The CDR3 is 12 residues long. The germline CDR1 and CDR2 sequences are ENHRY and SYGVKD. V shed 5 bases and J shed 5 bases, with 7 bases lying between them. In DNA form, the CDR3 reads TGTGCCATCAGTCTATTAAACAATGAGCAGTTCTTC. This codes for CAISLLNNEQFF.

This clonotype was counted between two and nine times. The gene calls are TRBV20-1 and TRBJ2-2, with D perhaps TRBD1 or TRBD2 (5 bases each). Looked up from germline, CDR1 is DFQATT and CDR2 is SNEGSKA (reference sequence). Trimming took off 0 bases at V and 0 bases at J, with 11 bases between the two ends. This CDR3 comprises 16 residues. DNA for the CDR3: TGCAGTGCTAGAGATCCGAGGGGCCCGAACACCGGGGAGCTGTTTTTT. It codes for CSARDPRGPNTGELFF.

This clonotype was picked up a small number of times. This chain links TRBV24-1 with TRBJ2-4; 7 nucleotides match TRBD2. Looked up from germline, CDR1 is KGHDR and CDR2 is SFDVKD. The CDR3 sequence is 14 residues long. J gave up 7 bases and V 9 bases, and 11 bases lay outside the gene matches. The CDR3 here is CATENRGEENIQYF. CDR3 in DNA: TGTGCCACCGAAAATCGGGGGGAGGAGAACATTCAGTACTTC.

The V and J genes are TRBV29-1 and TRBJ1-2; perhaps TRBD1 as D (6 bases). Trimming removed 3 bases from V and 3 bases from J, with 8 bases in between. Looked up from germline, CDR1 is SQVTM and CDR2 is ANQGSEA. The CDR3 consists of 12 residues. The CDR3 sequence: CSVDGQYYGYTF. In nucleotides, the CDR3 is TGCAGCGTTGACGGACAGTACTATGGCTACACCTTC.

A few counts support this clonotype. This chain joins TRBV6-6 and TRBJ1-1; D might be TRBD1 (5 bases). The CDR3 totals 15 residues. In germline, CDR1 is MNHNY, CDR2 SVGAGI (reference sequence). V dropped 0 bases and J dropped 7 bases, with 15 bases sitting between them. CDR3 sequence reads: CASSYSRGRSGEAFF. DNA for the CDR3: TGTGCCAGCAGTTACTCGAGGGGAAGGTCGGGTGAAGCTTTCTTT.

The V and J genes are TRBV10-3 and TRBJ2-1; TRBD1 matches 7 bases. J was trimmed by 4 bases and V by 7 bases; bases with no gene match: 4. Germline CDR1 ENHRY, CDR2 SYGVKD. The CDR3 extends over 13 amino acids. The CDR3 sequence: CAIKGAQYNEQFF. Written as DNA, the CDR3 is TGTGCCATCAAGGGGGCGCAATACAATGAGCAGTTCTTC.

The gene calls are TRBV4-3 and TRBJ1-1; no definite D call. V was clipped by 0 bases and J by 1 base, with 9 bases between them. Germline V gene data show CDR1 as LGHNA and CDR2 as YSLEER. The CDR3 is 15 amino acids. In DNA, the CDR3 is TGCGCCAGCAGCCAAGAAGGACCGGCGAACACTGAAGCTTTCTTT. This translates into CASSQEGPANTEAFF.

The V call is TRBV12-3 or TRBV12-4, the J call TRBJ1-1, with 9 positions matching TRBD1. The J segment lost 11 bases and the V segment lost 6 bases, leaving 13 bases of the junction unmatched. The CDR3 extends over 14 amino acids. CDR3 loop: CASSPYSGTGSAFF. CDR3 in DNA: TGTGCCAGCAGCCCATACTCCGGGACAGGGTCTGCTTTCTTT.

V and J are TRBV4-1 and TRBJ1-4; D unclear. This CDR3 spans 15 amino acids. Per the germline V gene, CDR1 is MGHRA and CDR2 is YSYEKL. V lost 4 bases and J lost 5, with 14 bases in between. The CDR3 DNA reads as TGCGCCAGCAGCCCACTGGGCCTAATCAATGAAAAACTGTTTTTT. Protein sequence: CASSPLGLINEKLFF.

The genes are TRBV30 and TRBJ2-7; D is undetermined. V shed 2 bases and J shed 5 bases, with 7 bases lying between them. Germline assignment: CDR1 GTSNPN and CDR2 SVGIG (reference sequence). This CDR3 spans 11 amino acids. The CDR3 here is CAWSRPNEQYF. The DNA of the CDR3 is TGTGCCTGGAGTCGGCCAAACGAGCAGTACTTC.

The sample holds a few counts of this clonotype. The chain recombines TRBV7-8 with TRBJ2-1; D tentatively fits TRBD1 or TRBD2 (6 bases each). The V end was cut by 5 bases, the J end by 1 base, with 15 bases between. This CDR3 is 16 amino acids long. Germline CDR1 SGHVS, CDR2 FQNEAQ. The CDR3 here is CASSPRRGDSYNEQFF. The CDR3, as DNA: TGTGCCAGCAGCCCCCGTAGGGGGGATTCCTACAATGAGCAGTTCTTC.

This clonotype has a handful of counts. This chain links TRBV11-3 with TRBJ2-1; no firm D call. The CDR3 totals 15 residues. The germline CDR1 and CDR2 sequences are SGHNT and YENEEA. V lost 1 base and J 6 bases, leaving 13 bases between the germline ends. The CDR3 sequence is CASSLVPSNLNEQFF. The CDR3 coding sequence is TGTGCCAGCAGCTTAGTCCCTAGTAACCTCAATGAGCAGTTCTTC.

The rearrangement uses TRBV20-1 and TRBJ2-3, with D hard to call. CDR1 is DFQATT, CDR2 SNEGSKA, per germline (reference sequence). The CDR3 totals 10 residues. V lost 6 bases to trimming and J lost 2 bases, with 3 bases between them. The CDR3 region has the DNA TGCAGTGCAGCCACAGATACGCAGTATTTT. It yields the protein CSAATDTQYF.

This clonotype was recorded many times. V is TRBV9 and J is TRBJ1-1; D remains ambiguous. The CDR3 spans 15 residues. With 0 bases removed from V and 0 bases from J, the gap between germline ends came to 9 bases. Germline V gives CDR1 SGDLS, CDR2 YYNGEE. In DNA, the CDR3 is TGTGCCAGCAGCGTAGGAGTGGCCCTGAACACTGAAGCTTTCTTT. Translation: CASSVGVALNTEAFF.

Ten or more counts support this clonotype. The rearrangement uses TRBV2 and TRBJ1-1; D is possibly TRBD1 (5 bases). Trimming cost V 6 bases and J 7 bases, with 9 bases left between them. This CDR3 is built from 11 residues. The germline CDR1 and CDR2 sequences are SNHLY and FYNNEI. The CDR3 spells CASRAGLEAFF. CDR3 nucleotide sequence: TGTGCCAGCAGGGCAGGGCTTGAAGCTTTCTTT.

This clonotype was seen more than once but under ten times. The gene calls are TRBV19 and TRBJ1-4; a weak D match, TRBD1 (5 bases). In germline, CDR1 is LNHDA, CDR2 SQIVND (reference sequence). The CDR3 extends over 13 amino acids. Trimming left V 7 bases short and J 14 bases short, with 20 bases between. The CDR3 coding sequence is TGTGCCAGTACCCCTCTGGGCAGGGAGCACCTGTTTTTT. Translated: CASTPLGREHLFF.

A remark on this clonotype: An end of the junction differs from the germline gene, which may be a read error. This chain links TRBV7-9 with TRBJ2-5; weak D call: TRBD1 (5 bases). Per the germline V gene, CDR1 is SEHNR and CDR2 is FQNEAQ (reference sequence). This CDR3 spans 13 amino acids. The CDR3 DNA reads as TGTTCCAGCAGCCTTAGGGGCGGAGAGACCCAGTACTTC. Translating gives CSSSLRGGETQYF. Full variable domain (missing parts from reference TRBV7-9 and TRBJ2-5): DTGVSQNPRHKITKRGQNVTFRCDPISEHNRLYWYRQTLGQGPEFLTYFQNEAQLEKSRLLSDRFSAERPKGSFSTLEIQRTEQGDSAMYLCSSSLRGGETQYFGPGTRLLVL.

V usage is TRBV6-5 and J usage is TRBJ1-2; D perhaps matches TRBD1 (5 bases). The germline gives CDR1 MNHEY, CDR2 SVGAGI. This CDR3 is built from 13 residues. The V end was cut by 5 bases, the J end by 8 bases, with 15 bases between. The CDR3 coding sequence is TGTGCCAGCAGTATCACGGGACCTGGCGGCTACACCTTC. It is translated as CASSITGPGGYTF.

In its sample, this clonotype was seen a few times. This rearrangement joins TRBV20-1 to TRBJ2-2, with D maybe TRBD1 (6 bases). This CDR3 has 14 amino acids. The ends were cut back, 1 base at V and 7 bases at J, with 13 bases in the middle. CDR1 and CDR2 from the germline V gene are DFQATT and SNEGSKA (reference sequence). The CDR3 spells CSARGGQGNGELFF. The CDR3, as DNA: TGCAGTGCTAGAGGGGGGCAGGGAAACGGGGAGCTGTTTTTT.

The chain couples TRBV29-1 to TRBJ1-1, with D hard to call. CDR3 length: 12 amino acids. The germline gives CDR1 SQVTM, CDR2 ANQGSEA. The V gene lost 2 bases and the J gene lost 4 bases, with 8 bases spanning the gap. Written as DNA, the CDR3 is TGCAGCGTTGAAACAGTCGCCACTGAAGCTTTCTTT. Protein sequence: CSVETVATEAFF.

This clonotype has a handful of counts. This rearrangement joins TRBV20-1 to TRBJ1-2, with 10 bases that match TRBD1. CDR1 is DFQATT, CDR2 SNEGSKA, per germline (reference sequence). The CDR3 loop spans 14 amino acids. V lost 6 bases and J lost 8; bases outside the gene matches: 12. CDR3: CSAPDDRGRRGYTF. The CDR3 DNA sequence: TGCAGTGCCCCGGATGACAGGGGGCGTCGAGGCTACACCTTC.

This clonotype occurred a few times. This chain links TRBV10-3 with TRBJ2-7; TRBD2 aligns across 8 bases. The CDR3 loop spans 14 amino acids. With 5 bases clipped from V and 1 base from J, the junction kept 4 bases outside the gene matches. Germline V gene data show CDR1 as ENHRY and CDR2 as SYGVKD. CDR3 nucleotides: TGTGCCATCAGTCTGGAGCGGGAGTCCTACGAGCAGTACTTC. Protein product: CAISLERESYEQYF.

The sample holds a few counts of this clonotype. V usage is TRBV28 and J usage is TRBJ1-2; maybe TRBD1 (5 bases). Trimming removed 10 bases at V and 3 bases at J, with 15 bases between. CDR3 size: 13 residues. Germline values: CDR1 MDHEN, CDR2 SYDVKM. The CDR3 DNA follows: TGTGCCATCTCTTCGACAGTAGACTATGGCTACACCTTC. Its translation is CAISSTVDYGYTF.

The sample holds many counts of this clonotype. The chain links TRBV4-3 to TRBJ2-1, with D perhaps assigned TRBD1 or TRBD2 (5 bases each). The CDR3 spans 17 residues. V lost 2 bases and J lost 8, with 22 bases in between. CDR1 and CDR2 from the germline V gene are LGHNA and YSLEER. The CDR3: CASSQPPHPGPYDEQFF. The CDR3 DNA is TGCGCCAGCAGCCAACCCCCCCACCCGGGACCTTATGATGAGCAGTTCTTC.

This clonotype was seen repeatedly, ten times or more. V gene TRBV9 combines with J gene TRBJ2-1; D might be TRBD2 (5 bases). The CDR3 has 14 residues. The V end lost 0 bases, the J end lost 4 bases, and 8 bases lay between the germline ends. The germline gives CDR1 SGDLS, CDR2 YYNGEE. CDR3 DNA: TGTGCCAGCAGCGTAGGCCCGGGGTACAATGAGCAGTTCTTC. Translated, it gives CASSVGPGYNEQFF.

V gene TRBV3-1 combines with J gene TRBJ2-7, with 9 bases fitting TRBD2. J gave up 3 bases and V 2 bases, and 11 bases lay outside the gene matches. The germline V gene has CDR1 LGHDT and CDR2 YNNKEL (reference sequence). This CDR3 has 17 amino acids. The CDR3 DNA reads TGTGCCAGCAGCCAACCCCAAAGGACTAGCGCATTCTACGAGCAGTACGTC. It encodes CASSQPQRTSAFYEQYV.

This clonotype has just one count. This CDR3 reads CASSSTGAKAFF. DNA of the CDR3: TGCGCCAGCAGTTCTACAGGTGCGAAAGCTTTCTTT. The rearrangement uses TRBV10-2 and TRBJ1-1; maybe TRBD1 (5 bases). Germline-derived CDR1 and CDR2 are WSHSY and SAAADI. The CDR3 contains 12 residues. V was shortened by 5 bases and J by 9 bases, with 13 bases between the two germline ends.

This clonotype came up a few times. This chain links TRBV2 with TRBJ2-7; the D gene is possibly TRBD2 (6 bases). This CDR3 comprises 14 residues. Germline V gives CDR1 SNHLY, CDR2 FYNNEI. The V gene lost 8 bases and the J gene lost 2 bases, with 16 bases spanning the gap. The CDR3 DNA reads as TGTGCCAGCTATAGGGAGGCCAGTCCCTACGAGCAGTACGTC. Translation gives CASYREASPYEQYV.

This clonotype was picked up many times. This chain connects TRBV7-2 to TRBJ2-2; D is possibly TRBD1 (5 bases). V was shortened by 6 bases and J by 4 bases, with 9 bases between the two germline ends. Germline V CDR1 and CDR2: SGHTA, FQGNSA. The CDR3 covers 13 residues. The CDR3 here is CASRFTGTGELFF. The CDR3 nucleotides are TGTGCCAGCAGATTTACAGGCACCGGGGAGCTGTTTTTT.

This clonotype has only a few counts. The rearrangement joins TRBV21-1 to TRBJ2-2; the table's D call TRBD1 went unverified against the DNA. TRBV21-1 is recorded as a pseudogene. The CDR3 runs to 14 residues. The chain's CDR3 is CASSTRAYTGELFF. The CDR3 DNA follows: TGTGCCAGCAGCACCCGGGCATACACCGGGGAGCTGTTTTTT.